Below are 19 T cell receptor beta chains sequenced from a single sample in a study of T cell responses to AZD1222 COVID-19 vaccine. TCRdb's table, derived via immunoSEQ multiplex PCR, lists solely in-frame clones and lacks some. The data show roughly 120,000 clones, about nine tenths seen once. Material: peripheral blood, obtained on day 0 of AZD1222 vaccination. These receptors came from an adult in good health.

For the CDR3, the DNA is TGTGCCAGTAGTTACCAGAGGGGAGCAGCTAACTATGGCTACACCTTC. Translated, it gives CASSYQRGAANYGYTF. The chain combines TRBV19 with TRBJ1-2, with a tentative D call TRBD1 (5 bases). The CDR3 is made up of 16 amino acids. V lost 5 bases to trimming and J lost 0 bases, with 16 bases between them. The germline V gene encodes CDR1 LNHDA and CDR2 SQIVND (reference sequence).

CDR3 sequence: CASSEGGRVNTEAFF. CDR3 DNA sequence: TGTGCCAGCAGTGAAGGGGGACGGGTGAACACTGAAGCTTTCTTT. The chain carries TRBV6-1 and TRBJ1-1; TRBD1 might be the D (5 bases). The CDR3 covers 15 residues. The germline gives CDR1 MNHNS, CDR2 SASEGT. The V and J ends lost 1 base and 0 bases respectively, with 9 bases between them.

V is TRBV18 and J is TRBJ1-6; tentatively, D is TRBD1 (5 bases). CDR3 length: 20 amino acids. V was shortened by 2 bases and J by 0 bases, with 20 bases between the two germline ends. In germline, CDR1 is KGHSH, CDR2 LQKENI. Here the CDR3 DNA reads TGTGCCAGCTCACCAAGGAGCCAGGGACCGACGAGCTCCTATAATTCACCCCTCCACTTT. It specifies CASSPRSQGPTSSYNSPLHF.

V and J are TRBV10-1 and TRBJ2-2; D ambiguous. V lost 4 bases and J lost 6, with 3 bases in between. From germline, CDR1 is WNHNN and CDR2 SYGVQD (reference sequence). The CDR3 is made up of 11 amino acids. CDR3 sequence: CASSGAGELFF. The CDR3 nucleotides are TGCGCCAGCAGTGGAGCCGGGGAGCTGTTTTTT.

The CDR3 nucleotides read TGTGCCAGTAGTACCCGGGACAGAACCTACGAGCAGTACTTC. This encodes CASSTRDRTYEQYF. The chain has TRBV19 and TRBJ2-7; 7 positions match TRBD1. Germline trimming cut 4 bases from V and 2 bases from J; bases unmatched to any gene: 5. Germline V gene data show CDR1 as LNHDA and CDR2 as SQIVND (reference sequence). There are 14 residues in the CDR3.

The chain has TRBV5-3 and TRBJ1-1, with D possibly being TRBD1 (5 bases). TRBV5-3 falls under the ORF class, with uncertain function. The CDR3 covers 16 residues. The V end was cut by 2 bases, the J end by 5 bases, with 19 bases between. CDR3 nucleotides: TGTGCCAGAAGCTTCGGGGAGGGGAACGGCGGGACTGAAGCTTTCTTT. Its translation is CARSFGEGNGGTEAFF.

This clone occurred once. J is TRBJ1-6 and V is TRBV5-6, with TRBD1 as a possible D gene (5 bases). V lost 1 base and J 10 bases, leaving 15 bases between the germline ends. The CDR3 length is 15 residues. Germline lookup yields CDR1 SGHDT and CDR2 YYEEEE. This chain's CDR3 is CASSLRGQGASPLHF. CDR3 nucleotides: TGTGCCAGCAGCTTGCGAGGTCAGGGTGCGTCACCCCTCCACTTT.

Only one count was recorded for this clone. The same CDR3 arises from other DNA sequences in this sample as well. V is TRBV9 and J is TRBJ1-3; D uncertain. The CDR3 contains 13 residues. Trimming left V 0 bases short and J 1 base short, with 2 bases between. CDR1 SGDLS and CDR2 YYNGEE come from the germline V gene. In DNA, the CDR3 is TGTGCCAGCAGCGTAGGGTCTGGAAACACCATATATTTT. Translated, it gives CASSVGSGNTIYF. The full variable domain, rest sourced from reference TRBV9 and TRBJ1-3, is DSGVTQTPKHLITATGQRVTLRCSPRSGDLSVYWYQQSLDQGLQFLIQYYNGEERAKGNILERFSAQQFPDLHSELNLSSLELGDSALYFCASSVGSGNTIYFGEGSWLTVV.

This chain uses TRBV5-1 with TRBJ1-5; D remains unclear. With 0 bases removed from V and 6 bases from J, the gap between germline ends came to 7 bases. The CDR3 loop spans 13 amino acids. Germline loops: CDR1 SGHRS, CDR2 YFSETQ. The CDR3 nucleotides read TGCGCCAGCAGCTTGGGGGAGAGTCAGCCCCAGCATTTT. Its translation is CASSLGESQPQHF.

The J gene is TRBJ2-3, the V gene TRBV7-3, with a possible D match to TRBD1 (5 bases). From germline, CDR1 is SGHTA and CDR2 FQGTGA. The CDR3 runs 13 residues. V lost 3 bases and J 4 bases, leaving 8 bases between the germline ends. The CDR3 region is CASSFAGSDTQYF. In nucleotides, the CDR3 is TGTGCCAGCAGCTTTGCAGGGTCAGATACGCAGTATTTT.

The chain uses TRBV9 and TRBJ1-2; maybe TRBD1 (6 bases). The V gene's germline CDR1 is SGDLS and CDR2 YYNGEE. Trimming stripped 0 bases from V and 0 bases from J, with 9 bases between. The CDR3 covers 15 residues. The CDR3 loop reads CASSVGGGANYGYTF. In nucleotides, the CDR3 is TGTGCCAGCAGCGTAGGAGGGGGAGCTAACTATGGCTACACCTTC.

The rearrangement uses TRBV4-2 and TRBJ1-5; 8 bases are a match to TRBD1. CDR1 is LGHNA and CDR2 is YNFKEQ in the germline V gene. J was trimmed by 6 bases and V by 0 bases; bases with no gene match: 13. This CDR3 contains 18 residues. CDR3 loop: CASSQDLYGQGLAQPQHF. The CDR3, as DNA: TGTGCCAGCAGCCAAGACCTTTACGGACAGGGCTTGGCTCAGCCCCAGCATTTT.

In DNA, the CDR3 is TGCAGCGTTGGGGCAGGCACAGATACGCAGTATTTT. Its protein product is CSVGAGTDTQYF. V gene TRBV29-1 combines with J gene TRBJ2-3; the D is unclear. This CDR3 region has 12 residues. Germline V lookup: CDR1 SQVTM, CDR2 ANQGSEA. V lost 4 bases and J 1 base, leaving 6 bases between the germline ends.

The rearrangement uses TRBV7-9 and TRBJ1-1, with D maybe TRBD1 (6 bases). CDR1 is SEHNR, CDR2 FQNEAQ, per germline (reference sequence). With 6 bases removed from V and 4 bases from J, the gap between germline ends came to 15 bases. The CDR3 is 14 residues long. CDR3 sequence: CASRPLTGSTEAFF. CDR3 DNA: TGTGCCAGCAGACCACTAACAGGGTCCACTGAAGCTTTCTTT. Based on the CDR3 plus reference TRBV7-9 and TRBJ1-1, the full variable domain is DTGVSQNPRHKITKRGQNVTFRCDPISEHNRLYWYRQTLGQGPEFLTYFQNEAQLEKSRLLSDRFSAERPKGSFSTLEIQRTEQGDSAMYLCASRPLTGSTEAFFGQGTRLTVV.

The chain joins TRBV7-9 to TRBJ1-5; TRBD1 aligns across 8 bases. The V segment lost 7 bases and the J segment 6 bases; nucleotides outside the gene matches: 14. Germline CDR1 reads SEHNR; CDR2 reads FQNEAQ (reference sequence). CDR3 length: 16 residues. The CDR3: CASTIGDTGGFQPQHF. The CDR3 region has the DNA TGTGCCAGCACTATAGGGGATACAGGGGGTTTTCAGCCCCAGCATTTT. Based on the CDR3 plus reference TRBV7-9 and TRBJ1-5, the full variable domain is DTGVSQNPRHKITKRGQNVTFRCDPISEHNRLYWYRQTLGQGPEFLTYFQNEAQLEKSRLLSDRFSAERPKGSFSTLEIQRTEQGDSAMYLCASTIGDTGGFQPQHFGDGTRLSIL.

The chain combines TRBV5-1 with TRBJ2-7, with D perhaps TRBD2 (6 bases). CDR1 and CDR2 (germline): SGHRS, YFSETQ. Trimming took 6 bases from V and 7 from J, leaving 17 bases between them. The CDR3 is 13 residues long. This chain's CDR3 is CASKWRASGEQYF. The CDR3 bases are TGCGCCAGCAAGTGGAGGGCGTCTGGGGAGCAGTACTTC.

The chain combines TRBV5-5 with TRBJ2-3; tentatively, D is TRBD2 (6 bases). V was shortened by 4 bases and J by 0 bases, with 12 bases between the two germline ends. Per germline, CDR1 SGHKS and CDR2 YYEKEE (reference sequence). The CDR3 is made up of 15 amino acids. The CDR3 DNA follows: TGTGCCAGCAGCAAGGGACTGACTAGCACAGATACGCAGTATTTT. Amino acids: CASSKGLTSTDTQYF.

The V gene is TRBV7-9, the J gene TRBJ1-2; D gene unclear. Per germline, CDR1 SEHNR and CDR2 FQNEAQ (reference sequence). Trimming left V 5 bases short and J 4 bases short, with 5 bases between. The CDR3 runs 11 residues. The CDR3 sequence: CASSPSYGYTF. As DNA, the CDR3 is TGTGCCAGCAGCCCCTCCTATGGCTACACCTTC.

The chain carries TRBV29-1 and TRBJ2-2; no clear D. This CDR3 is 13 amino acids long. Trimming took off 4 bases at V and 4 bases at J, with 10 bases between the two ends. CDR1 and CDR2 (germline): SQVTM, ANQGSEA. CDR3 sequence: CSVGAHTTGELFF. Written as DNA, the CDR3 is TGCAGCGTTGGGGCACACACCACCGGGGAGCTGTTTTTT.